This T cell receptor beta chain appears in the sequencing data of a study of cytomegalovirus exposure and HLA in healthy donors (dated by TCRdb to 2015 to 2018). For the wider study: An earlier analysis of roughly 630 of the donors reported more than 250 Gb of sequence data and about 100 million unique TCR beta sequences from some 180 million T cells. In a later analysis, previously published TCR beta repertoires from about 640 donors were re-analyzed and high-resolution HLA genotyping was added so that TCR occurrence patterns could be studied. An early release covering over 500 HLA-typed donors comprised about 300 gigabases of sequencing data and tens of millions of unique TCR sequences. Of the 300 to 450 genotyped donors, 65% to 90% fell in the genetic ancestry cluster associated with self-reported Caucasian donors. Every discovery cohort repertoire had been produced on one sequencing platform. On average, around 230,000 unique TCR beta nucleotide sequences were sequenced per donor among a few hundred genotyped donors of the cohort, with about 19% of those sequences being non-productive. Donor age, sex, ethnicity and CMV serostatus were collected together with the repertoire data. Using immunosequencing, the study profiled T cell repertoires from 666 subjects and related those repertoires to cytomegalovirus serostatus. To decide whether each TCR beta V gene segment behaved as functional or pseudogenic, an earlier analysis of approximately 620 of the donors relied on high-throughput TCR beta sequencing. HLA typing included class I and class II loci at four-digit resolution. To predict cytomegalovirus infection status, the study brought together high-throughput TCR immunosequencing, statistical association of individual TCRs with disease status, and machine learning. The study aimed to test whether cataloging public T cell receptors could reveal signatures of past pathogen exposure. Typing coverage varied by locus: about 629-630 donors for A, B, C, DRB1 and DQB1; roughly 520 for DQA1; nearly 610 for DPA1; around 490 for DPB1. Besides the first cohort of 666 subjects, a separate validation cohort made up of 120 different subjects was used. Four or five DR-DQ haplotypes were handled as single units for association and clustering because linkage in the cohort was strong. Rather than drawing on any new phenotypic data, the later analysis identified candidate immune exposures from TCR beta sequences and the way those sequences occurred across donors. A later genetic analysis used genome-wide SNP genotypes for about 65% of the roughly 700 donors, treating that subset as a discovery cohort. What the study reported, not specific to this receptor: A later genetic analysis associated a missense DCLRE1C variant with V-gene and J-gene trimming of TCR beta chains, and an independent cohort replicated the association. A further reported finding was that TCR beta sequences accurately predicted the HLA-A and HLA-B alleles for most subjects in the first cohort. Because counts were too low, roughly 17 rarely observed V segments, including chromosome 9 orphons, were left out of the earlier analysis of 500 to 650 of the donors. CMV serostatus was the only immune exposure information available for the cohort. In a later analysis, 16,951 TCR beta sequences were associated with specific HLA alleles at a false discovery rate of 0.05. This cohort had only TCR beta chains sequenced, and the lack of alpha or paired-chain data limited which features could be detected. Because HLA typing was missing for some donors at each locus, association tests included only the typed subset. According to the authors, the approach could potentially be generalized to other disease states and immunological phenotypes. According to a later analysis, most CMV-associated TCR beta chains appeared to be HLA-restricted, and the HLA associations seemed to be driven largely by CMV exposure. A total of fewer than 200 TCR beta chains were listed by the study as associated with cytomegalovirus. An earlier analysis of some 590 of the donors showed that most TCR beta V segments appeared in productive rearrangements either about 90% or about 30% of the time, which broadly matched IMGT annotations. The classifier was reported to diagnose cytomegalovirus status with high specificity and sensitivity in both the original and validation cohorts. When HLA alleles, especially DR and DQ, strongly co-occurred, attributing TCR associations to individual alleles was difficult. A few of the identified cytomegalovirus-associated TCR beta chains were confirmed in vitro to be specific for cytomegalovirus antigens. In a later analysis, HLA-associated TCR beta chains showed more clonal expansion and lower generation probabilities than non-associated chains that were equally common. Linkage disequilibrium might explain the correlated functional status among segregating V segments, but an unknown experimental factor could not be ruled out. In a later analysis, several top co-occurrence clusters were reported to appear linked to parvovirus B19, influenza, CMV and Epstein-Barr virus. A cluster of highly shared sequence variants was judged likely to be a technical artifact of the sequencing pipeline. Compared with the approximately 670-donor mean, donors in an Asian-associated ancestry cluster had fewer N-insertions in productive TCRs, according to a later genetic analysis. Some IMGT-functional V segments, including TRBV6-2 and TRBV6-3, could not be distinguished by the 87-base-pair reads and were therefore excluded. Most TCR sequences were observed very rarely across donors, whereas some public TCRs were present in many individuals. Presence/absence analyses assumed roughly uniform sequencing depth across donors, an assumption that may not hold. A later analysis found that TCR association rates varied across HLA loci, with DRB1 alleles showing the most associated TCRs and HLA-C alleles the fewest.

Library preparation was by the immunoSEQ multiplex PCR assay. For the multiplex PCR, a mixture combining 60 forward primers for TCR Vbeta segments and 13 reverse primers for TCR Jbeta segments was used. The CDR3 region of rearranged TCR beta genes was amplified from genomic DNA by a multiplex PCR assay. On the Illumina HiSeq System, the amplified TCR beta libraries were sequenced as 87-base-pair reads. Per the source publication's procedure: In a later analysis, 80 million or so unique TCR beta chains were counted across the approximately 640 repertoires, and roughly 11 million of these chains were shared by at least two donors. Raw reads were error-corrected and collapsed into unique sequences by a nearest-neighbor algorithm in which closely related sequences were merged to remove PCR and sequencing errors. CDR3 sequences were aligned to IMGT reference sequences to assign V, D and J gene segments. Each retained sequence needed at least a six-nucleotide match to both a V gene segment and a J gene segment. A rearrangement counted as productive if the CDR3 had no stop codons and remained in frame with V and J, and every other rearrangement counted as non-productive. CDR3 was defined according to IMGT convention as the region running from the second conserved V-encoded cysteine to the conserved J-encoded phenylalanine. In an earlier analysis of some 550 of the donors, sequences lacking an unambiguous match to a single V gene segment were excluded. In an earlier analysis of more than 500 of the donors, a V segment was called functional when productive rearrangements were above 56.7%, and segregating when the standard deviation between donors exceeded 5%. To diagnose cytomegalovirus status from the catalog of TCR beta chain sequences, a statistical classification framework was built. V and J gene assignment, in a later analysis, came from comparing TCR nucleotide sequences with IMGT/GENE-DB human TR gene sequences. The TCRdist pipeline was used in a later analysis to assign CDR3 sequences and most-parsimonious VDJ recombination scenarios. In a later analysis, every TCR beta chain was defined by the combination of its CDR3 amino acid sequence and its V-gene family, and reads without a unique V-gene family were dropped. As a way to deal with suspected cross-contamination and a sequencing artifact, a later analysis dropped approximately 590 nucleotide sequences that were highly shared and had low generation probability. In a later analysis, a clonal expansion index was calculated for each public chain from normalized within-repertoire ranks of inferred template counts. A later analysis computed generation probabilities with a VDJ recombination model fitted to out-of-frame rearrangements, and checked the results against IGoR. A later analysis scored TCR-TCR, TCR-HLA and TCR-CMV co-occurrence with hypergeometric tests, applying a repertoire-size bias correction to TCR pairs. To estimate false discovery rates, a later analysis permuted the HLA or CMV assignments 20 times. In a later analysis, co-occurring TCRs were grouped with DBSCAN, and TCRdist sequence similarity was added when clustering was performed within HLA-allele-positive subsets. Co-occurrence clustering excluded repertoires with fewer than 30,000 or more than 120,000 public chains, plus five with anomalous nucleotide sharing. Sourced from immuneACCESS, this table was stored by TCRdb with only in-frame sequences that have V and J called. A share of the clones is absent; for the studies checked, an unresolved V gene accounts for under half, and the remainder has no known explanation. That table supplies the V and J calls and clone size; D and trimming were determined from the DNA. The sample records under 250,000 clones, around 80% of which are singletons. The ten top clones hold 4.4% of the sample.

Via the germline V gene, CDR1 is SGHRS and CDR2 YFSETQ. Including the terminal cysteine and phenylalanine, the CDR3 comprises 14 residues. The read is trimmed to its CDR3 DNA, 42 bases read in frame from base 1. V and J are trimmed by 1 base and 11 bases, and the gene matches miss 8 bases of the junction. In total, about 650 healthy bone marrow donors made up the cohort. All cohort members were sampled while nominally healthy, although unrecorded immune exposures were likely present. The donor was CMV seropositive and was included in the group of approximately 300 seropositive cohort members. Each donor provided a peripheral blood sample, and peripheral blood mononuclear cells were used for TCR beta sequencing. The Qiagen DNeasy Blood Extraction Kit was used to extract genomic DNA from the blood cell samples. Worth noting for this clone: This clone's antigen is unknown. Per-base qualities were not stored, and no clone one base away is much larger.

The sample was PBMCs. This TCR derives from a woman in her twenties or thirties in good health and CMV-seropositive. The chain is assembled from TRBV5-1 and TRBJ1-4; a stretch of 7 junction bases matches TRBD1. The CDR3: CASSLSGGGVKLFF. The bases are TGCGCCAGCAGCTTGTCAGGGGGTGGTGTGAAACTGTTTTTT.